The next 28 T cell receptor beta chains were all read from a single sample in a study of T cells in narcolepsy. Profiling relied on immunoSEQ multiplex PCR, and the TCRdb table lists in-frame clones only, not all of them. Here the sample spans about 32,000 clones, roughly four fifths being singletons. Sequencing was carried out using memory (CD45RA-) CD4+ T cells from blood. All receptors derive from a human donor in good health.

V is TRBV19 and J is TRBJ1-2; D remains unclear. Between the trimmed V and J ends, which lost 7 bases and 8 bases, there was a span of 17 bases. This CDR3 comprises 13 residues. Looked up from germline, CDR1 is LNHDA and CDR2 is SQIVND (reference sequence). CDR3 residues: CASTVTGRGGYTF. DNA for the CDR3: TGTGCCAGTACCGTGACGGGCAGAGGAGGCTACACCTTC.

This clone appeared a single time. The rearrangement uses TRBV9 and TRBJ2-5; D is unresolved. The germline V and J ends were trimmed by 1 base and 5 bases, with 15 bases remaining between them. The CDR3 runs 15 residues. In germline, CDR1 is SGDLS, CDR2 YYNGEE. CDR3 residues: CASSVTQASTETQYF. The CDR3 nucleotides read TGTGCCAGCAGCGTAACTCAGGCATCCACGGAGACCCAGTACTTC.

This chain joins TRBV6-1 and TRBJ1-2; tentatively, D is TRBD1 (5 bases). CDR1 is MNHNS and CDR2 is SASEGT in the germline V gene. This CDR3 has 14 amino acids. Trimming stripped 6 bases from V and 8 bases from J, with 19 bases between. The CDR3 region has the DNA TGTGCCAGCAGGAGTGGGGGGACCCTGACGGGCTACACCTTC. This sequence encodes CASRSGGTLTGYTF.

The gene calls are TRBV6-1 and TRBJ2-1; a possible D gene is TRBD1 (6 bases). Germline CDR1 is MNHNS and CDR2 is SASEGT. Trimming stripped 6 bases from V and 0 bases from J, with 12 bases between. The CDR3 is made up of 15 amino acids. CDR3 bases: TGTGCCAGCAGGGACAGAAGGGCCTCCTACAATGAGCAGTTCTTC. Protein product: CASRDRRASYNEQFF.

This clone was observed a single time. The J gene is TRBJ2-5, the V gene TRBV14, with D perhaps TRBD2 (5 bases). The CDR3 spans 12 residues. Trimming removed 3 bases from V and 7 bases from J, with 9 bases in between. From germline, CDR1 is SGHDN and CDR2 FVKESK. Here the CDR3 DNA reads TGTGCCAGCAGCCATGCGGGCGGGACCCAGTACTTC. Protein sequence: CASSHAGGTQYF.

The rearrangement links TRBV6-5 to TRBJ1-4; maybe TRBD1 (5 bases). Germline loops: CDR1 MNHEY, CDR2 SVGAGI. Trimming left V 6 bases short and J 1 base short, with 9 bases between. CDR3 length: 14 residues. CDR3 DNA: TGTGCCAGCAGAGGGGAGCGAACTAATGAAAAACTGTTTTTT. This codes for CASRGERTNEKLFF.

CDR3 protein: CASLLRWFF. The CDR3 region has the DNA TGTGCCAGCCTACTGAGATGGTTCTTC. The chain uses TRBV5-5 and TRBJ2-1; no clear D gene. The germline CDR1 and CDR2 sequences are SGHKS and YYEKEE (reference sequence). The CDR3 sequence is 9 residues long. Between the trimmed V and J ends, which lost 7 bases and 15 bases, there was a span of 11 bases.

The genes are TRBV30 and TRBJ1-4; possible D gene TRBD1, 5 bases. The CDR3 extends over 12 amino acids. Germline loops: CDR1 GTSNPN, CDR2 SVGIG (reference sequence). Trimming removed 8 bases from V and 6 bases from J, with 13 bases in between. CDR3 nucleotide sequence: TGTGCCGGGGGGGGGTCGCATGAAAAACTGTTTTTT. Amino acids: CAGGGSHEKLFF. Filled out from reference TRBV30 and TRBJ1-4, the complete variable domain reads SQTIHQWPATLVQPVGSPLSLECTVEGTSNPNLYWYRQAAGRGLQLLFYSVGIGQISSEVPQNLSASRPQDRQFILSSKKLLLSDSGFYLCAGGGSHEKLFFGSGTQLSVL.

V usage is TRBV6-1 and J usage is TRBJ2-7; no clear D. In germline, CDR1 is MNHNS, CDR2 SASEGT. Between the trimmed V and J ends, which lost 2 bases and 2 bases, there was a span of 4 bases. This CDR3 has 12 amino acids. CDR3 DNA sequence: TGTGCCAGCAGTGAATGGGCCTACGAGCAGTACGTC. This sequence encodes CASSEWAYEQYV.

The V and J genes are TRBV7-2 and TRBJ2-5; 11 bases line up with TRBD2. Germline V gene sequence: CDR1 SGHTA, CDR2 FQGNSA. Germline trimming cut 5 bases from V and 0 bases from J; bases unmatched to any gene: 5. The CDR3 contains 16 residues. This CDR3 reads CASSPGLAGNQETQYF. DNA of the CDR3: TGTGCCAGCAGCCCCGGACTAGCGGGTAACCAAGAGACCCAGTACTTC.

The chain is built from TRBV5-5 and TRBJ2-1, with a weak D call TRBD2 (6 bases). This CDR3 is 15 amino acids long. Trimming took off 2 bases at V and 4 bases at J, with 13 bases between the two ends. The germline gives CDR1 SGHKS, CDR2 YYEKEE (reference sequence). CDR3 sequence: CASSLLNGGYNEQFF. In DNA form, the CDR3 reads TGTGCCAGCAGCTTACTGAACGGGGGATACAATGAGCAGTTCTTC.

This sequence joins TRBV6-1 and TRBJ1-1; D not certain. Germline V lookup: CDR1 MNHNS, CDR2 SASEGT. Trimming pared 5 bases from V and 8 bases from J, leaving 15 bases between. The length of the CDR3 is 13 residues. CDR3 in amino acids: CASSPIGKKEAFF. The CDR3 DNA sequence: TGTGCCAGCAGTCCGATAGGGAAAAAGGAAGCTTTCTTT.

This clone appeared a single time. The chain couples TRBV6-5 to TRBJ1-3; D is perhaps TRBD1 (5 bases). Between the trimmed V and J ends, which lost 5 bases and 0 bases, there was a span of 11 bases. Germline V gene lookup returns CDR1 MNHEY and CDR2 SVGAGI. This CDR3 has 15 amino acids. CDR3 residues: CASSRGLSSGNTIYF. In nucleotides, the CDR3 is TGTGCCAGCAGTAGGGGACTGTCCTCTGGAAACACCATATATTTT.

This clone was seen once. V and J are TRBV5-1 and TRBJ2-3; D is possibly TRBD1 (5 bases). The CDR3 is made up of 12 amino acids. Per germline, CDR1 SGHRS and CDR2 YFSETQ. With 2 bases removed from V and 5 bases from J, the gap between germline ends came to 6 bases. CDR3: CASSFTGDTQYF. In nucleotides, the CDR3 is TGCGCCAGCAGCTTTACAGGAGATACGCAGTATTTT. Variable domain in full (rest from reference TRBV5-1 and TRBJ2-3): KAGVTQTPRYLIKTRGQQVTLSCSPISGHRSVSWYQQTPGQGLQFLFEYFSETQRNKGNFPGRFSGRQFSNSRSEMNVSTLELGDSALYLCASSFTGDTQYFGPGTRLTVL.

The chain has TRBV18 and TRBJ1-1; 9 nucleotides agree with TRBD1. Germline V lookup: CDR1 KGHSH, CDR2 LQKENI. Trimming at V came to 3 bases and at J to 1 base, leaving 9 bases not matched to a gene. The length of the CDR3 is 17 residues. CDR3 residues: CASSPSPGTGTNTEAFF. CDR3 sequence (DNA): TGTGCCAGCTCACCCAGTCCCGGGACAGGGACGAACACTGAAGCTTTCTTT.

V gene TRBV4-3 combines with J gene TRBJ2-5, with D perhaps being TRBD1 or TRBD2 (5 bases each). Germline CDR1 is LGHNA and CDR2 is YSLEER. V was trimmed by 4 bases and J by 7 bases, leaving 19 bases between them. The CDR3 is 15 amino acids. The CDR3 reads CASSLDQGPPGTQYF. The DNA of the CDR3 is TGCGCCAGCAGCCTGGATCAGGGACCCCCAGGGACCCAGTACTTC.

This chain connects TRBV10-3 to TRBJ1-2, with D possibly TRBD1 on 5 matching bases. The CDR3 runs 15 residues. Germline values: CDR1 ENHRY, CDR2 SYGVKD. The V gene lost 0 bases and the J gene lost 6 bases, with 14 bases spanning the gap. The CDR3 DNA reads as TGTGCCATCAGTGAGTCAGGGGTTAAGGTGGATGGCTACACCTTC. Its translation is CAISESGVKVDGYTF.

In DNA form, the CDR3 reads TGTGCCAGCAGTTGGGGGGGGAATGAAAAACTGTTTTTT. Translating it yields CASSWGGNEKLFF. V and J are TRBV25-1 and TRBJ1-4; D might be TRBD1 (5 bases). Germline V lookup: CDR1 MGHDK, CDR2 SYGVNS. The CDR3 length is 13 residues. Trimming removed 5 bases at V and 5 bases at J, with 9 bases between.

The CDR3 coding sequence is TGTGCCAGTGGGGGGACGGCGGGGGTCCAGGAGACCCAGTACTTC. Its translation is CASGGTAGVQETQYF. This chain joins TRBV25-1 and TRBJ2-5; 7 positions agree with TRBD2. The V gene's germline CDR1 is MGHDK and CDR2 SYGVNS. J gave up 5 bases and V 9 bases, and 15 bases lay outside the gene matches. The length of the CDR3 is 15 residues.

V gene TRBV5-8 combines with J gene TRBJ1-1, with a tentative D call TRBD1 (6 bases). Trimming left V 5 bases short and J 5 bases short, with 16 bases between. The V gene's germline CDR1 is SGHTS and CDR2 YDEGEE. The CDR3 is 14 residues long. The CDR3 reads CASRPDSTLTEAFF. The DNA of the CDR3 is TGTGCCAGCAGACCGGACAGTACACTGACTGAAGCTTTCTTT.

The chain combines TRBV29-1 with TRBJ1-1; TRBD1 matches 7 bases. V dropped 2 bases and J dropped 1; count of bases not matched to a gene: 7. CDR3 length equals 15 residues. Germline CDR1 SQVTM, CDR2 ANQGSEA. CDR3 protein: CSVESPDRRNTEAFF. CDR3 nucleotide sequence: TGCAGCGTTGAAAGTCCGGACAGGCGGAACACTGAAGCTTTCTTT.

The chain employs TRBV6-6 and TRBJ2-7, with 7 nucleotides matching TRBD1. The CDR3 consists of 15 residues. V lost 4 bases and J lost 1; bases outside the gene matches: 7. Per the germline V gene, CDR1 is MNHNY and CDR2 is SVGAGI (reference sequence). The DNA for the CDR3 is TGTGCCAGCAGTTTACAGGGGACGAATTCCTACGAGCAGTACTTC. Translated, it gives CASSLQGTNSYEQYF.

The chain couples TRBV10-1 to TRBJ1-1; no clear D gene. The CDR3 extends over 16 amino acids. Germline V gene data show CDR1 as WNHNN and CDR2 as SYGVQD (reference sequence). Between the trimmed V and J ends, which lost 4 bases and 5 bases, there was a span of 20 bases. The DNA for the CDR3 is TGCGCCAGCAGTGGGGAGGACCGCTACAATGTGACTGAAGCTTTCTTT. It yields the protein CASSGEDRYNVTEAFF.

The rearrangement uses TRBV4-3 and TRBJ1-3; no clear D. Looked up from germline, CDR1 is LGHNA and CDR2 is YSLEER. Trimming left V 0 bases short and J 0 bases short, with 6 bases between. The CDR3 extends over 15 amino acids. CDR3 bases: TGCGCCAGCAGCCAAGATGGATACTCTGGAAACACCATATATTTT. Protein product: CASSQDGYSGNTIYF.

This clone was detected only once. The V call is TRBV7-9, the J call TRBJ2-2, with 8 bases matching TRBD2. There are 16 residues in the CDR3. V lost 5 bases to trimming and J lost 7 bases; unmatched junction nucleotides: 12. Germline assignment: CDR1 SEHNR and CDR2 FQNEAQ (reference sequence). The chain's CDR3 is CASSQAGGARIGELFF. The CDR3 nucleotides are TGTGCCAGCAGCCAAGCCGGGGGGGCCCGGATCGGGGAGCTGTTTTTT.

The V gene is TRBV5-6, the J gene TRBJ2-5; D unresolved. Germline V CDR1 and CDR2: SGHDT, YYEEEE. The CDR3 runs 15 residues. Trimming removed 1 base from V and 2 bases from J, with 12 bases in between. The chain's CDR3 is CASSLSGTYQETQYF. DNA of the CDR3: TGTGCCAGCAGCTTGTCAGGAACGTATCAAGAGACCCAGTACTTC.

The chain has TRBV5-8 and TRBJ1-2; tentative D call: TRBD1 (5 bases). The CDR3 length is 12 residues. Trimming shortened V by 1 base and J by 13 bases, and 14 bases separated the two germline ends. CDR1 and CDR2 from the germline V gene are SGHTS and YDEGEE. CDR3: CASSLNPGTLTF. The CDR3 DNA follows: TGTGCCAGCAGCTTGAATCCAGGGACTCTCACCTTC. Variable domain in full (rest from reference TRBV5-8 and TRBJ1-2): EAGVTQSPTHLIKTRGQQATLRCSPISGHTSVYWYQQALGLGLQFLLWYDEGEERNRGNFPPRFSGRQFPNYSSELNVNALELEDSALYLCASSLNPGTLTFGSGTRLTVV.

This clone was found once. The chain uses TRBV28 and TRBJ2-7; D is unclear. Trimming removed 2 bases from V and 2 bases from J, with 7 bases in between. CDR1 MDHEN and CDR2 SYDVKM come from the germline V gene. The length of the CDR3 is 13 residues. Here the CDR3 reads CASSLLPTYEQYF. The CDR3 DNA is TGTGCCAGCAGTTTACTCCCCACCTACGAGCAGTACTTC.